The clone carrying this T cell receptor (beta chain) was seen just once. This specimen comes from a study of blood T cell repertoires in COVID-19. The method was immunoSEQ multiplex PCR; TCRdb's version includes in-frame clones alone and lacks a portion of them. The data contain 250,000 to 300,000 clones, approximately 90% of them singletons. This CDR3 region has 19 residues. CDR1 and CDR2 from the germline V gene are SEHNR and FQNEAQ (reference sequence). The J segment lost 1 base and the V segment lost 1 base, leaving 12 bases of the junction unmatched. The sample comprised PBMCs or T cells enriched from blood (not recorded which). The chain links TRBV7-9 to TRBJ2-1, with 8 bases matching TRBD2. This receptor was obtained from a woman aged 55 to 70 in a cohort exposed to, infected with or recovered from COVID-19 (not recorded which). CDR3 amino acids: CASSLVGAGVVGSYNEQFF. The DNA of the CDR3 is TGTGCCAGCAGCTTAGTTGGAGCGGGAGTAGTAGGGTCCTACAATGAGCAGTTCTTC.